The 32 T cell receptor beta chains listed next were all sequenced from one sample in a study of tumor and adjacent non-tumor tissue in lung cancer. This sample's RNA came from whole unsorted tissue. The library came from three nested PCR rounds adapted from ARM-PCR protocols. Each CDR3 protein gets one entry after TCRdb re-called the multiplex PCR reads with MiXCR. The profile shows just over 200,000 distinct CDR3 sequences, around 71% of them singletons. The sequencing input was lung tumor tissue. These receptors were obtained from a man in his sixties with non-small cell lung cancer.

To note about this clonotype: One end of the junction does not line up with germline, which may come from a read error. CDR3 protein: CTSSLEANTEAFF. CDR3 DNA: TGCACCAGCAGCTTGGAGGCTAACACTGAAGCTTTCTTT. The chain couples TRBV5-1 to TRBJ1-1; D remains unclear. This CDR3 is 13 amino acids long. From germline, CDR1 is SGHRS and CDR2 YFSETQ.

The chain recombines TRBV4-3 with TRBJ2-1; 9 bases match TRBD2. Per the germline V gene, CDR1 is LGHNA and CDR2 is YSLEER. Germline trimming cut 7 bases from V and 7 bases from J; bases unmatched to any gene: 17. The CDR3 extends over 17 amino acids. The CDR3 is CASTLDLAGAYGNEQFF. As DNA, the CDR3 is TGCGCCAGCACTCTAGATTTAGCGGGAGCTTACGGAAATGAGCAGTTCTTC.

This clonotype was detected many times. The chain combines TRBV11-2 with TRBJ1-3; no firm D call. Germline assignment: CDR1 SGHAT and CDR2 FQNNGV. The V end lost 5 bases, the J end lost 2 bases, and 1 base lay between the germline ends. This CDR3 spans 11 amino acids. The CDR3 region has the DNA TGTGCCAGCAGCGCTGGAAACACCATATATTTT. This translates into CASSAGNTIYF.

This chain joins TRBV12-5 and TRBJ2-7; unclear D gene. The CDR3 consists of 13 residues. Germline assignment: CDR1 LGHNT and CDR2 FRNRAP. V was pared by 1 base and J by 12 bases, with 16 bases between. CDR3 region: CASGLAECLPLYF. The CDR3 DNA reads TGTGCTAGTGGTTTGGCGGAGTGCCTCCCTTTGTACTTC.

On this clonotype: Possible read error: a much larger clone is one base away. The chain has TRBV6-6 and TRBJ2-3, with D possibly being TRBD1 (7 bases). Per germline, CDR1 MNHNY and CDR2 SVGAGI (reference sequence). The CDR3 covers 14 residues. The CDR3 coding sequence is TGTGCCAGCAGTTACGGAGGGGGCGGAGATATGCAGTATTTT. Its protein product is CASSYGGGGDMQYF.

Remarks on this clonotype: One end of the junction fails to match germline, which may point to a read error. CDR3 loop: CASSSAPLQGYTF. CDR3 DNA sequence: TGTGCCAGTAGTTCCGCCCCCTTACAAGGCTACACCTTC. This chain links TRBV6-5 with TRBJ1-2; D uncertain. The CDR3 extends over 13 amino acids. CDR1 and CDR2 (germline): MNHEY, SVGAGI.

A note on this clonotype: One end of the junction fails to match germline, which may point to a read error. This chain connects TRBV5-4 to TRBJ2-2, with D perhaps matching TRBD2 (6 bases). The CDR3 has 14 amino acids. Germline CDR1 SGHNT, CDR2 YYREEE (reference sequence). This CDR3 is CASSPTSATGDLFF. CDR3 DNA sequence: TGTGCCAGCAGCCCGACTAGTGCCACCGGGGATCTGTTTTTT.

The V and J genes are TRBV5-1 and TRBJ2-3; 7 nucleotides agree with TRBD1. Germline V CDR1 and CDR2: SGHRS, YFSETQ. The CDR3 length is 15 residues. V was pared by 2 bases and J by 0 bases, with 3 bases of the junction left unmatched. The CDR3 nucleotides read TGCGCCAGCAGCTTCAGGGGGTTGAGCACAGATACGCAGTATTTT. Amino acid sequence: CASSFRGLSTDTQYF.

The gene calls are TRBV20-1 and TRBJ1-1, with D possibly matching TRBD1 (6 bases). The CDR3 totals 17 residues. The germline CDR1 and CDR2 sequences are DFQATT and SNEGSKA (reference sequence). Trimming took off 5 bases at V and 6 bases at J, with 28 bases between the two ends. Here the CDR3 reads CSAPKRGDIGHYSEAFF. Here the CDR3 DNA reads TGCAGTGCTCCCAAGAGGGGGGACATCGGACATTACTCTGAAGCTTTCTTT.

The chain combines TRBV11-2 with TRBJ2-2; D is unclear. The V gene lost 5 bases and the J gene lost 4 bases, with 14 bases spanning the gap. Looked up from germline, CDR1 is SGHAT and CDR2 is FQNNGV. The CDR3 contains 15 residues. In nucleotides, the CDR3 is TGTGCCAGCAGCGAGCGTGGCCGAAGCACCGGGGAGCTGTTTTTT. This codes for CASSERGRSTGELFF.

This clonotype appeared a few times. The chain has TRBV20-1 and TRBJ1-2; 8 bases fit TRBD1. The CDR3 contains 13 residues. The germline gives CDR1 DFQATT, CDR2 SNEGSKA (reference sequence). J gave up 5 bases and V 0 bases, and 2 bases lay outside the gene matches. CDR3 DNA sequence: TGCAGTGCTAGAGACCAGGGGGCGTATGGCTACACCTTC. It yields the protein CSARDQGAYGYTF.

A word on this clonotype: A junction boundary mismatches the germline segment, possibly from a read error. V usage is TRBV11-2 and J usage is TRBJ2-5, with TRBD2 as a possible D gene (6 bases). The CDR3 totals 13 residues. Germline V gene data show CDR1 as SGHAT and CDR2 as FQNNGV. DNA for the CDR3: TGTGCCAACAGCGGGCAGCCGCAAGAGACCAAGTACTTC. Amino acid sequence: CANSGQPQETKYF.

This clonotype was detected only once. The chain employs TRBV12-3 or TRBV12-4 and TRBJ2-7, with D possibly being TRBD1 (6 bases). The V end was cut by 5 bases, the J end by 1 base, with 12 bases between. The CDR3 length is 14 residues. Here the CDR3 DNA reads TGTGCCAGCAGTATGGGACACCAGTCCTACGAGCAGTACTTC. Its protein is CASSMGHQSYEQYF.

With regard to this clonotype: The junction does not match germline at one end; this may be a read error. The V and J genes are TRBV6-5 and TRBJ2-7, with TRBD2 matching over 8 bases. This CDR3 has 15 residues. Germline CDR1 MNHEY, CDR2 SVGAGI. The CDR3 DNA sequence: TGTACCAGCAGTTACTGGGCGGGGGGAGCCTACGAGCAGTACTTC. Its protein product is CTSSYWAGGAYEQYF.

The chain is built from TRBV11-2 and TRBJ2-7; the D call may be TRBD1 or TRBD2 (5 bases each). CDR1 SGHAT and CDR2 FQNNGV come from the germline V gene. V gave up 5 bases and J gave up 13 bases, with 21 bases separating them. The CDR3 is made up of 13 amino acids. The CDR3 loop is CASSQGPCCGQYF. The CDR3 bases are TGTGCCAGCAGCCAGGGTCCATGCTGCGGGCAATACTTC.

This clonotype was seen ten or more times. The rearrangement links TRBV30 to TRBJ2-6, with TRBD2 identical over 10 bases. CDR1 and CDR2 (germline): GTSNPN, SVGIG (reference sequence). The length of the CDR3 is 16 residues. V lost 0 bases, J lost 2 bases, and 1 base stayed unmatched. CDR3 sequence reads: CAWSVLAGAGANVLTF. CDR3 sequence (DNA): TGTGCCTGGAGTGTGCTAGCGGGAGCTGGGGCCAACGTCCTGACTTTC.

Details on this clonotype: This CDR3 fails to terminate in the conserved phenylalanine or tryptophan, so it likely reflects a read error. The rearrangement joins TRBV20-1 to TRBJ2-7, with D possibly matching TRBD2 (6 bases). The CDR3 runs 12 residues. The germline CDR1 and CDR2 sequences are DFQATT and SNEGSKA (reference sequence). V was shortened by 3 bases and J by 1 base, with 7 bases between the two germline ends. The CDR3, as DNA: TGCAGTGCTAGTGGACTATCCTACGAGCAGTACATC. The encoded protein is CSASGLSYEQYI.

A word on this clonotype: This CDR3 fails to terminate in the conserved phenylalanine or tryptophan, so it likely reflects a read error. The V and J genes are TRBV6-5 and TRBJ2-5; 8 positions match TRBD2. The germline V gene has CDR1 MNHEY and CDR2 SVGAGI. This CDR3 has 15 residues. V lost 2 bases to trimming and J lost 7 bases; unmatched junction nucleotides: 9. The CDR3 region is CASSYGRGVKVTQYL. In DNA form, the CDR3 reads TGTGCCAGCAGTTACGGGCGGGGGGTTAAAGTGACCCAGTACTTA.

With respect to this clonotype: The CDR3 does not close with the conserved phenylalanine or tryptophan, likely indicating a read error. The chain joins TRBV11-3 to TRBJ2-1; possibly TRBD2 for D (6 bases). Germline V lookup: CDR1 SGHNT, CDR2 YENEEA. CDR3 length: 13 residues. With 8 bases removed from V and 6 bases from J, the gap between germline ends came to 14 bases. The CDR3 DNA sequence: TGTGCCAGCTTCCGGGACTTTCGCAATGAGCAGTTCTTA. Translated: CASFRDFRNEQFL.

This rearrangement joins TRBV7-9 to TRBJ2-7; D perhaps matches TRBD2 (6 bases). Germline V gene sequence: CDR1 SEHNR, CDR2 FQNEAQ (reference sequence). The CDR3 runs to 14 residues. V shed 3 bases and J shed 2 bases, with 11 bases lying between them. The CDR3 sequence is CASSLLARTYEQYF. DNA for the CDR3: TGTGCCAGCAGCTTGCTAGCGCGAACCTACGAGCAGTACTTC. Full variable domain (outside the CDR3, taken from reference TRBV7-9 and TRBJ2-7): DTGVSQNPRHKITKRGQNVTFRCDPISEHNRLYWYRQTLGQGPEFLTYFQNEAQLEKSRLLSDRFSAERPKGSFSTLEIQRTEQGDSAMYLCASSLLARTYEQYFGPGTRLTVT.

Regarding this clonotype: One base away lies a much larger clone, so this may be a sequencing read error. CDR3 in DNA: TGCAGCGTTCATACGGACGGATATGGCTACACCTTC. The encoded protein is CSVHTDGYGYTF. This chain links TRBV29-1 with TRBJ1-2, with D uncertain. The V gene's germline CDR1 is SQVTM and CDR2 ANQGSEA. There are 12 residues in the CDR3. The ends were cut back, 5 bases at V and 5 bases at J, with 12 bases in the middle.

Details on this clonotype: The junction does not match germline at one end; this may be a read error. V is TRBV12-3 or TRBV12-4 and J is TRBJ2-7; D unclear. The CDR3 runs to 11 residues. CDR3 nucleotides: TGTGGCAGCAGTTCGTACTACGAGCAGTACTTC. It is translated as CGSSSYYEQYF.

Comment on this clonotype: A read error may be the cause here, since a much bigger clone is one base away. The V and J genes are TRBV4-3 and TRBJ1-1; no clear D gene. The length of the CDR3 is 13 residues. The germline CDR1 and CDR2 sequences are LGHNA and YSLEER. CDR3 bases: TGCGCCAGCAGCCAATCCCCGGTCACTAAAGCTTTCTTT. This sequence encodes CASSQSPVTKAFF.

As for this clonotype: Just one base apart from a much larger clone, this may be a read error. The rearrangement links TRBV20-1 to TRBJ2-5; tentatively, D is TRBD2 (5 bases). Trimming took 6 bases from V and 0 from J, leaving 17 bases between them. The germline gives CDR1 DFQATT, CDR2 SNEGSKA (reference sequence). The CDR3 spans 15 residues. CDR3 sequence (DNA): TGCAGTGCCCCAAGGGCTAACGGGGACCAAGAGACCCAGTACTTC. It codes for CSAPRANGDQETQYF.

Concerning this clonotype itself: A much larger clone sits a single nucleotide away, making a read error possible. This chain links TRBV20-1 with TRBJ2-1; D is uncertain. The CDR3 spans 16 residues. Germline CDR1 and CDR2: DFQATT and SNEGSKA (reference sequence). The chain's CDR3 is CSATPARLWAINEQSF. The CDR3 DNA reads as TGCAGTGCTACCCCAGCGAGGCTTTGGGCAATCAATGAGCAGTCCTTC.

This clonotype was observed at least ten times. This chain links TRBV6-5 with TRBJ2-2; D not resolved. Germline V gene sequence: CDR1 MNHEY, CDR2 SVGAGI. The CDR3 length is 16 residues. V was trimmed by 0 bases and J by 3 bases, leaving 11 bases between them. The chain's CDR3 is CASSYSKRQYTGELFF. CDR3 bases: TGTGCCAGCAGTTACTCTAAGCGTCAGTACACCGGGGAGCTGTTTTTT.

V and J are TRBV29-1 and TRBJ1-1; no clear D gene. Trimming removed 6 bases from V and 4 bases from J, with 12 bases in between. CDR1 is SQVTM, CDR2 ANQGSEA, per germline. This CDR3 region has 12 residues. CDR3 protein: CSVRSRATEAFF. The CDR3, as DNA: TGCAGCGTCCGATCGAGGGCCACTGAAGCTTTCTTT. Full variable domain (remainder filled in from reference TRBV29-1 and TRBJ1-1): SAVISQKPSRDICQRGTSLTIQCQVDSQVTMMFWYRQQPGQSLTLIATANQGSEATYESGFVIDKFPISRPNLTFSTLTVSNMSPEDSSIYLCSVRSRATEAFFGQGTRLTVV.

With regard to this clonotype: Germline is not matched at one junction end, which may reflect a read error. The V and J genes are TRBV6-1 and TRBJ2-6; D uncertain. The CDR3 runs to 15 residues. Germline-derived CDR1 and CDR2 are MNHNS and SASEGT. The CDR3: CPSRDSSSWANVLTF. DNA for the CDR3: TGTCCCAGCAGAGACTCGAGCTCTTGGGCCAACGTCCTGACTTTC.

This clonotype is a singleton in its sample. Just one base apart from a much larger clone, this may be a read error. This chain links TRBV20-1 with TRBJ2-7; 8 nucleotides line up with TRBD2. Germline V lookup: CDR1 DFQATT, CDR2 SNEGSKA (reference sequence). The CDR3 extends over 14 amino acids. This chain's CDR3 is CIARARTSSGEQYF. The CDR3 nucleotides are TGCATTGCTAGAGCCAGGACTAGCAGCGGCGAGCAGTACTTC.

This chain uses TRBV11-2 with TRBJ2-7; D is undetermined. CDR3 size: 17 residues. V shed 2 bases and J shed 3 bases, with 20 bases lying between them. Germline V gives CDR1 SGHAT, CDR2 FQNNGV. The CDR3 bases are TGTGCCAGCAGCTTAATGCCCGAGGCCCTCAAAGTCTACGAGCAGTACTTC. It specifies CASSLMPEALKVYEQYF. The full variable domain, in which reference TRBV11-2 and TRBJ2-7 provide the parts outside the CDR3, is EAGVAQSPRYKIIEKRQSVAFWCNPISGHATLYWYQQILGQGPKLLIQFQNNGVVDDSQLPKDRFSAERLKGVDSTLKIQPAKLEDSAVYLCASSLMPEALKVYEQYFGPGTRLTVT.

This clonotype was counted between two and nine times. A much more abundant neighbour one base away suggests this may be a read error. The chain recombines TRBV11-3 with TRBJ2-5; D call uncertain. Trimming cost V 0 bases and J 2 bases, with 10 bases left between them. Germline V gene data show CDR1 as SGHNT and CDR2 as YENEEA. This CDR3 contains 15 residues. The CDR3 region is CASSLDRRAQETQYF. CDR3 nucleotides: TGTGCCAGCAGCTTAGATAGGAGAGCACAAGAGACCCAGTACTTC.

This clonotype has more than one count but fewer than ten. With a much larger clone just one base away, this may be a read error. This rearrangement joins TRBV20-1 to TRBJ1-1; perhaps TRBD1 as D (5 bases). V was clipped by 2 bases and J by 6 bases, with 10 bases between them. The CDR3 runs to 12 residues. Germline CDR1 is DFQATT and CDR2 is SNEGSKA (reference sequence). CDR3 amino acids: CSARMRGAEAFF. The CDR3 region has the DNA TGCAGTGCTAGAATGAGGGGAGCTGAAGCTTTCTTT.